This T cell receptor beta chain came from a study of vaccination and CD4 T cells after COVID-19. In the study overall: The convalescents, six males and four females, included two who were Hispanic. From HCoV-229E, HCoV-OC43, HCoV-NL63 and SARS-CoV-2, overlapping spike peptides were used to stimulate the cells. Study-level findings and limits: Median SARS-CoV-2-reactive clonotype numbers went up from about 20 to 38, but not significantly.

Cultured CD4+ T cell DNA underwent sequencing with the Oncomine TCR Beta short-read assay. One entry per CDR3 protein, called by TCRdb with MiXCR from the PCR reads. The profile covers more than 10,000 distinct CDR3 sequences, with 73% appearing a single time and more than 7.5% taken by the ten largest. This CDR3 spans 19 amino acids. V shed 5 bases and J 6 bases; nucleotides not matched to a gene: 21. Germline lookup yields CDR1 SGHTA and CDR2 FQGNSA. Details on this clonotype: What it binds is not known.

Stated treatment: roughly 10-day PBMC culture with coronavirus spike peptide pools or control peptides (ViraFEST assay). ViraFEST enlarged antigen-specific T cell populations with peptide pools and afterwards sequenced TCRs. V and J are TRBV7-2 and TRBJ2-2, with 7 bases fitting TRBD1. The source of this sequence is a human donor who had recovered from COVID-19. The sequencing input was CD4+ T cells from blood, cultured in vitro. DNA of the CDR3: TGTGCCAGCAGCGGCGGGTCACCCCAACAGGGGATAGCCGCCGGGGAGCTGTTTTTT. It is translated as CASSGGSPQQGIAAGELFF.